This entry describes one T cell receptor beta chain. Its antigen has not been determined. No base quality information exists; no much larger clone differs at one position. Compared with germline, V lacks 0 bases and J lacks 6 bases; bases without a gene match: 6. Reading the germline V gene gives CDR1 SGHTA and CDR2 FQGNSA. The CDR3 has 15 amino acids, counting the end cysteine and phenylalanine. Only the CDR3 DNA stays, 45 bases, in frame from base 1. The sample belongs to a study of cytomegalovirus exposure and HLA in healthy donors (dated by TCRdb to 2017 to 2019). About the study as a whole: The roughly 670 repertoires of the first cohort and the roughly 110 validation repertoires were produced on the same platform, according to a later analysis. A separate validation cohort of roughly 130 different subjects was used in addition to the approximately 700-subject first cohort. The study aimed to test whether cataloging public T cell receptors could reveal signatures of past pathogen exposure. To predict cytomegalovirus infection status, the study combined high-throughput TCR immunosequencing, statistical association of individual TCRs with disease status, and machine learning.

The paper's findings and limits, for the study overall: A later analysis lacked HLA typing for the validation cohort, so it scored co-occurrence in that cohort across all 110 or so repertoires. The study listed 164 TCR beta chains as associated with cytomegalovirus. Of the cluster scores, 85% to 95% were above 0 in a later analysis, which found that TCRs clustered in the first cohort also tended to co-occur in the 120 validation repertoires. It was suggested by the authors that the approach could potentially be generalized to other disease states and immunological phenotypes. In vitro tests confirmed that a few of the cytomegalovirus-associated TCR beta chains recognize cytomegalovirus antigens. While some public TCRs were present in many individuals, most TCR sequences turned up only very rarely across donors. The classifier was reported to diagnose cytomegalovirus status with high specificity and sensitivity in both the original cohort and the validation cohort.

The library was built by means of the immunoSEQ multiplex PCR assay. On the study's bioinformatics: To diagnose cytomegalovirus status from the catalog of TCR beta chain sequences, a statistical classification framework was built. In TCRdb, the immuneACCESS table is reduced to in-frame sequences with V and J assigned. These tables do not hold every clone; where another copy was compared, an unresolved V gene accounts for under half, and the others remain unexplained. V, J and clone size are taken as reported in that table, and D and trimming were inferred from the DNA itself. Present in this sample are roughly 350,000 clones, about nine tenths of which were seen just once. About 0.8% of the sample goes to the ten largest clones. Donors formed part of the validation cohort, which comprised about 130 subjects and was distinct from the first cohort of several hundred subjects.

Recombination linked TRBV7-2 to TRBJ2-7, with TRBD2 matching 9 junction bases. The sequencing sample was made of PBMCs. This sequence originates from a woman aged 18-29 years in good health and CMV-seronegative. The DNA sequence follows: TGTGCCAGCAGCTTAGCCGCGGGAGGGCCATCCGAGCAGTACTTC. The resulting protein is CASSLAAGGPSEQYF.